These T cell receptor beta chains were read from a single sample in a study of radiotherapy plus CTLA-4 blockade in lung cancer. Method: immunoSEQ multiplex PCR; TCRdb's copy keeps in-frame clones and lacks some. Of tens of thousands of clones in the sample, almost 85% are singletons; the top ten hold 4.8%. This sample comprised peripheral blood, obtained from a patient treated with radiotherapy plus ipilimumab. These receptors were obtained from a human donor with non-small cell lung cancer whose response to radiotherapy plus ipilimumab could not be evaluated. The CDR3 runs from the conserved cysteine through the conserved F or W. D genes are given only for firm matches. A row's size may be missing; if present it is once, few, many or a size class.

d_call: TRBD1
clone_size: -
cdr3_length: 14
v_call: TRBV10-3
j_call: TRBJ1-5
cdr3_aa: CAIGQGLGNQPQHF
cdr3_nt: TGTGCCATAGGACAGGGGTTGGGCAATCAGCCCCAGCATTTT

d_call: TRBD2
clone_size: -
cdr3_length: 15
v_call: TRBV10-3
j_call: TRBJ2-3
cdr3_aa: CAISPSGVVTDTQYF
cdr3_nt: TGTGCCATCAGTCCTAGCGGAGTGGTCACAGATACGCAGTATTTT

d_call: -
clone_size: few
cdr3_length: 12
v_call: TRBV6-6
j_call: TRBJ2-2
cdr3_aa: CASSLLSGELFF
cdr3_nt: TGTGCCAGCAGCCTTCTATCCGGGGAGCTGTTTTTT

d_call: TRBD1
clone_size: -
cdr3_length: 15
v_call: TRBV9
j_call: TRBJ1-2
cdr3_aa: CASSPTGQSFSGYTF
cdr3_nt: TGTGCCAGCAGCCCAACGGGACAGAGTTTTTCTGGCTACACCTTC

d_call: -
clone_size: -
cdr3_length: 15
v_call: TRBV28
j_call: TRBJ1-2
cdr3_aa: CASRPTGTNLYGYTF
cdr3_nt: TGTGCCAGCAGACCCACCGGGACTAATCTCTATGGCTACACCTTC

d_call: TRBD2
clone_size: -
cdr3_length: 14
v_call: TRBV29-1
j_call: TRBJ2-2
cdr3_aa: CSVELAGITGELFF
cdr3_nt: TGCAGCGTTGAGCTAGCGGGGATCACCGGGGAGCTGTTTTTT

d_call: -
clone_size: few
cdr3_length: 17
v_call: TRBV4-3
j_call: TRBJ1-4
cdr3_aa: CASSQEPRGATNEKLFF
cdr3_nt: TGCGCCAGCAGCCAAGAGCCTCGGGGGGCGACTAATGAAAAACTGTTTTTT

d_call: -
clone_size: -
cdr3_length: 14
v_call: TRBV7-9
j_call: TRBJ2-1
cdr3_aa: CASLSARAYNEQFF
cdr3_nt: TGTGCCAGTCTGTCGGCGCGGGCCTACAATGAGCAGTTCTTC

d_call: -
clone_size: -
cdr3_length: 14
v_call: TRBV6-1
j_call: TRBJ1-2
cdr3_aa: CASFRGATNYGYTF
cdr3_nt: TGTGCCAGTTTTAGGGGCGCCACTAACTATGGCTACACCTTC

d_call: -
clone_size: -
cdr3_length: 15
v_call: TRBV28
j_call: TRBJ1-2
cdr3_aa: CASSPRRGANYGYTF
cdr3_nt: TGTGCCAGCAGTCCCAGGCGGGGAGCTAACTATGGCTACACCTTC

d_call: TRBD1
clone_size: few
cdr3_length: 17
v_call: TRBV4-3
j_call: TRBJ1-4
cdr3_aa: CASSQDNEDRTNEKLFF
cdr3_nt: TGCGCCAGCAGCCAAGATAATGAGGACAGGACTAATGAAAAACTGTTTTTT

d_call: -
clone_size: -
cdr3_length: 13
v_call: TRBV7-3
j_call: TRBJ1-1
cdr3_aa: CASSLGGDTEAFF
cdr3_nt: TGTGCCAGCAGCCTGGGAGGCGACACTGAAGCTTTCTTT

d_call: -
clone_size: -
cdr3_length: 12
v_call: TRBV30
j_call: TRBJ2-7
cdr3_aa: CAWSSGFYEQYF
cdr3_nt: TGTGCCTGGAGCTCAGGATTTTACGAGCAGTACTTC

d_call: -
clone_size: -
cdr3_length: 13
v_call: TRBV7-9
j_call: TRBJ1-2
cdr3_aa: CASARGGNYGYTF
cdr3_nt: TGTGCCAGCGCAAGGGGGGGAAACTATGGCTACACCTTC

d_call: TRBD2
clone_size: -
cdr3_length: 15
v_call: TRBV7-3
j_call: TRBJ2-7
cdr3_aa: CASSLQRGSSYEQYF
cdr3_nt: TGTGCCAGCAGCTTACAGCGGGGGAGCTCCTACGAGCAGTACTTC

d_call: -
clone_size: -
cdr3_length: 14
v_call: TRBV30
j_call: TRBJ1-3
cdr3_aa: CAWGVSRSGNTIYF
cdr3_nt: TGTGCCTGGGGTGTTAGTAGATCTGGAAACACCATATATTTT